Listed below are T cell receptor beta chains from one sample, sequenced in a study of blood T cell repertoires in COVID-19. Libraries were prepared by immunoSEQ multiplex PCR; TCRdb keeps only in-frame clonotypes and omits some of them. The sample yields about 68,000 clones, 85% to 90% seen once. Material for sequencing was peripheral blood. These receptors were taken from a middle-aged man with acute or convalescent COVID-19. Both conserved end residues are part of each CDR3. The order of the fields is J gene, clone size, V gene, D gene, CDR3 protein, CDR3 DNA. The D gene is left open where the match is weak. Clone size is stated in some rows and not others, as once, few, many or a class when expanded.

J: TRBJ2-7
size: .
V: TRBV6-2/TRBV6-3
D: .
CDR3: CASSRAGVYEQYF
DNA: TGTGCCAGCAGCCGGGCAGGGGTGTACGAGCAGTACTTC

J: TRBJ1-2
size: .
V: TRBV28
D: .
CDR3: CASSLSAPRGYGYTF
DNA: TGTGCCAGCAGTTTATCCGCTCCCAGGGGATATGGCTACACCTTC

J: TRBJ2-1
size: .
V: TRBV18
D: TRBD1
CDR3: CASSPPGQGIVSEQFF
DNA: TGTGCCAGCTCACCGCCGGGACAGGGTATCGTTAGTGAGCAGTTCTTC

J: TRBJ2-3
size: once
V: TRBV11-3
D: .
CDR3: CASSLAGTDTQYF
DNA: TGTGCCAGCAGCTTAGCCGGCACAGATACGCAGTATTTT

J: TRBJ2-3
size: once
V: TRBV7-8
D: .
CDR3: CASRQSGGARTTDTQYF
DNA: TGTGCCAGCCGCCAATCTGGGGGGGCCAGGACCACAGATACGCAGTATTTT

J: TRBJ1-2
size: .
V: TRBV28
D: .
CDR3: CASSPSGYRDPSNYGYTF
DNA: TGTGCCAGCAGTCCTTCAGGATACAGGGATCCCTCTAACTATGGCTACACCTTC

J: TRBJ2-2
size: .
V: TRBV28
D: TRBD1
CDR3: CASSSLPTGEGSGELFF
DNA: TGTGCCAGCAGCTCCCTCCCCACAGGGGAAGGTTCCGGGGAGCTGTTTTTT

J: TRBJ2-1
size: once
V: TRBV4-1
D: TRBD2
CDR3: CASSPGLAGTYNEQFF
DNA: TGCGCCAGCAGCCCGGGACTAGCGGGGACCTACAATGAGCAGTTCTTC

J: TRBJ1-6
size: .
V: TRBV5-4
D: .
CDR3: CASSLGNTNSPLHF
DNA: TGTGCCAGCAGCTTGGGAAACACTAATTCACCCCTCCACTTT

J: TRBJ1-5
size: .
V: TRBV28
D: .
CDR3: CASSLLTGGAYQPQHF
DNA: TGTGCCAGCAGTCTCTTGACGGGGGGCGCGTATCAGCCCCAGCATTTT

J: TRBJ2-5
size: .
V: TRBV7-9
D: .
CDR3: CASTPQGTQETQYF
DNA: TGTGCCAGCACCCCCCAGGGAACCCAAGAGACCCAGTACTTC

J: TRBJ2-1
size: .
V: TRBV7-9
D: TRBD2
CDR3: CASSLGVAGINEQFF
DNA: TGTGCCAGCAGCTTAGGCGTAGCGGGTATAAATGAGCAGTTCTTC

J: TRBJ2-7
size: few
V: TRBV18
D: TRBD2
CDR3: CASSPRGDRISSGAYYEQYF
DNA: TGTGCCAGCTCACCCCGGGGTGATAGGATATCCAGCGGGGCCTACTACGAGCAGTACTTC

J: TRBJ2-1
size: .
V: TRBV6-5
D: .
CDR3: CASSLTLAVNNEQFF
DNA: TGTGCCAGCAGCCTCACGTTAGCGGTCAACAATGAGCAGTTCTTC

J: TRBJ1-2
size: few
V: TRBV24-1
D: .
CDR3: CATSDTDYGYTF
DNA: TGTGCCACCAGTGATACGGACTATGGCTACACCTTC

J: TRBJ2-7
size: .
V: TRBV18
D: .
CDR3: CASSPPGGYEQYF
DNA: TGTGCCAGCTCACCACCGGGAGGCTACGAGCAGTACTTC

J: TRBJ1-4
size: .
V: TRBV28
D: .
CDR3: CASSLSTGRGKLFF
DNA: TGTGCCAGCAGTTTATCAACAGGTCGGGGGAAACTGTTTTTT

J: TRBJ2-1
size: .
V: TRBV11-3
D: .
CDR3: CASSLELRDTLEQFF
DNA: TGTGCCAGCAGCTTAGAGCTTAGGGACACCCTTGAGCAGTTCTTC

J: TRBJ1-5
size: .
V: TRBV10-3
D: TRBD1
CDR3: CAASQGSNQPQHF
DNA: TGTGCCGCCTCACAGGGGTCGAATCAGCCCCAGCATTTT

J: TRBJ1-4
size: .
V: TRBV19
D: TRBD1
CDR3: CASRQGVTTNEKLFF
DNA: TGTGCCAGTCGACAGGGAGTTACTACTAATGAAAAACTGTTTTTT

J: TRBJ1-2
size: .
V: TRBV6-2/TRBV6-3
D: .
CDR3: CASSYSRVVGRANYGYTF
DNA: TGTGCCAGCAGTTACTCGAGGGTAGTTGGGAGAGCTAACTATGGCTACACCTTC

J: TRBJ1-3
size: .
V: TRBV5-1
D: .
CDR3: CASKEQSSGNTIYF
DNA: TGCGCCAGCAAAGAACAGTCCTCTGGAAACACCATATATTTT

J: TRBJ1-5
size: .
V: TRBV19
D: TRBD1
CDR3: CASSHDRGSNQPQHF
DNA: TGTGCCAGTAGTCACGACAGGGGTAGCAATCAGCCCCAGCATTTT

J: TRBJ2-2
size: .
V: TRBV7-9
D: .
CDR3: CASRQSPNGVAGELFF
DNA: TGTGCCAGCAGGCAAAGCCCCAATGGTGTGGCCGGGGAGCTGTTTTTT

J: TRBJ1-1
size: few
V: TRBV27
D: .
CDR3: CASSLSPLQGGNTEAFF
DNA: TGTGCCAGCAGTTTATCGCCCCTGCAGGGAGGGAACACTGAAGCTTTCTTT